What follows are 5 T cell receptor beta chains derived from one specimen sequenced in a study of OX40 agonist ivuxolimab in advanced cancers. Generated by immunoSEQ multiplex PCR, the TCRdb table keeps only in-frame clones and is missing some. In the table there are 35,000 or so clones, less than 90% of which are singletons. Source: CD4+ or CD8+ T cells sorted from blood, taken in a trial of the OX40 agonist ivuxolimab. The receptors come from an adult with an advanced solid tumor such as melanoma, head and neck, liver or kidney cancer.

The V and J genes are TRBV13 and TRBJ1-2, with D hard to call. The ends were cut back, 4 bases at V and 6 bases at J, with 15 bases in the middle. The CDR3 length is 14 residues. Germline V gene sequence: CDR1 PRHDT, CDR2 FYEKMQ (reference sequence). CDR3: CASSSLGFVDGYTF. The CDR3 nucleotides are TGTGCCAGCAGCTCACTCGGCTTCGTGGATGGCTACACCTTC. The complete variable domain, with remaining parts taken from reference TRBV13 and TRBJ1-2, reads AAGVIQSPRHLIKEKRETATLKCYPIPRHDTVYWYQQGPGQDPQFLISFYEKMQSDKGSIPDRFSAQQFSDYHSELNMSSLELGDSALYFCASSSLGFVDGYTFGSGTRLTVV.

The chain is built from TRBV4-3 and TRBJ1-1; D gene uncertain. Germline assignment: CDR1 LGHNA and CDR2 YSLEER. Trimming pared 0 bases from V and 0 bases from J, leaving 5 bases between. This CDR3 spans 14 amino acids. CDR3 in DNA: TGCGCCAGCAGCCAAGAACGGATGAACACTGAAGCTTTCTTT. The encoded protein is CASSQERMNTEAFF.

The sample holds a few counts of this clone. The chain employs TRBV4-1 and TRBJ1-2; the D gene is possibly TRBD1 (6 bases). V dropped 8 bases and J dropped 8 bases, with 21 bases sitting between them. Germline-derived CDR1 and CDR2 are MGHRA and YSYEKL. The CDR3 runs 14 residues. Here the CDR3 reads CASQRSGTRGGYTF. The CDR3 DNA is TGCGCCAGCCAAAGAAGCGGGACAAGAGGCGGCTACACCTTC.

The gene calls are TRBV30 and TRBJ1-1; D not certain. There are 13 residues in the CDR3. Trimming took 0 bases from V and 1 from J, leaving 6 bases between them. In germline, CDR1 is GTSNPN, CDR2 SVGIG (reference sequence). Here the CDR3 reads CAWSVLENTEAFF. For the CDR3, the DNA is TGTGCCTGGAGTGTACTTGAGAACACTGAAGCTTTCTTT.

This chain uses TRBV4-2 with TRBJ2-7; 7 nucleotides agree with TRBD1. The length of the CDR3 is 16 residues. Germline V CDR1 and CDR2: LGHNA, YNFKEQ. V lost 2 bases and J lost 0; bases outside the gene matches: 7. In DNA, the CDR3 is TGTGCCAGCAGCCAAAATCGGGACAGTTCCTCCTACGAGCAGTACTTC. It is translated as CASSQNRDSSSYEQYF.